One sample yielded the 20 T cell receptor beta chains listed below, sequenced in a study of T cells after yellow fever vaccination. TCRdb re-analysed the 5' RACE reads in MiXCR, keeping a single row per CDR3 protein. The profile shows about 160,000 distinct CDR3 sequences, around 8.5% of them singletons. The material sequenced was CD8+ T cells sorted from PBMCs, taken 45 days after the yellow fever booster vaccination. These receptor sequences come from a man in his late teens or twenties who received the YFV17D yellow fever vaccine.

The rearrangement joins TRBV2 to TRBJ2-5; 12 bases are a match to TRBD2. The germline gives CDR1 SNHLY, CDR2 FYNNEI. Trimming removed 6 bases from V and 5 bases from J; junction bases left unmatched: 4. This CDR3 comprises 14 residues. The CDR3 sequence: CASSGLAGMETQYF. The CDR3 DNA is TGTGCCAGCAGCGGACTAGCGGGGATGGAGACCCAGTACTTC.

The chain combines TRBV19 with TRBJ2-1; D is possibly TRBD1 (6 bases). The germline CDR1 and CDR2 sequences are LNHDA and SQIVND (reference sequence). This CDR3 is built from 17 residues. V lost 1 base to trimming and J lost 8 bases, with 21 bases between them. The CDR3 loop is CASSIGGRQGFSDEQFF. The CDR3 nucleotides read TGTGCCAGTAGTATAGGGGGTAGGCAGGGGTTTTCGGATGAGCAGTTCTTC.

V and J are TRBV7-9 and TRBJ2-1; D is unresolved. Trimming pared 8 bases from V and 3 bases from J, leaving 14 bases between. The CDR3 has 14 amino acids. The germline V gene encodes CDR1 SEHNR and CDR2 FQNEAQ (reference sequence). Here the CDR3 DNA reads TGTGCCAGCTCCCCGGGCGGAGACTACAATGAGCAGTTCTTC. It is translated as CASSPGGDYNEQFF.

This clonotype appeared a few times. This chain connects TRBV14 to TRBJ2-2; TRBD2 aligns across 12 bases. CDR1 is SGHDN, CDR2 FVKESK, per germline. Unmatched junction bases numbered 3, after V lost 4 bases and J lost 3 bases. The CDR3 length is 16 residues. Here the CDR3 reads CASSPRLAGDTGELFF. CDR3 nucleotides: TGTGCCAGCAGCCCCAGACTAGCGGGGGACACCGGGGAGCTGTTTTTT.

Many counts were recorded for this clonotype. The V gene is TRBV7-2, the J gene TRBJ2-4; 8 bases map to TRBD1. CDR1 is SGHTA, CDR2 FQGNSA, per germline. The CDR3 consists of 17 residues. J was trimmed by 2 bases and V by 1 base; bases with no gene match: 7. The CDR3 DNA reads TGTGCCAGCAGCTTAGTCGGGCAGGGGGCAACCAAAAACATTCAGTACTTC. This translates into CASSLVGQGATKNIQYF.

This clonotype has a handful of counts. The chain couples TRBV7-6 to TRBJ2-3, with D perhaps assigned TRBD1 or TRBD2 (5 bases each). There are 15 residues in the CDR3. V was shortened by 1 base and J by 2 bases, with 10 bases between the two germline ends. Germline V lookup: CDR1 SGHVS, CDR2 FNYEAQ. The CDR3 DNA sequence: TGTGCCAGCAGCTTAGGAGAGGGGTCCACAGATACGCAGTATTTT. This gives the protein CASSLGEGSTDTQYF.

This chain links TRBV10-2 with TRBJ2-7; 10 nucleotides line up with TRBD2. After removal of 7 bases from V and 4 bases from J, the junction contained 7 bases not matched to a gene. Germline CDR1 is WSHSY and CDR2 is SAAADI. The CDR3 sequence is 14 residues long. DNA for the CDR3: TGCGCCAGCATGAGTAGCGGGGGGTCATACGAGCAGTACGTC. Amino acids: CASMSSGGSYEQYV.

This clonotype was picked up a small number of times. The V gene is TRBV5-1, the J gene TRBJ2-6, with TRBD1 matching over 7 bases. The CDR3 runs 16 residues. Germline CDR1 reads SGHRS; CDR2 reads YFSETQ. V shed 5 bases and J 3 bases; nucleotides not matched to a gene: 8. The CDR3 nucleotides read TGCGCCAGCAGACGACCGAGGGGGCTTGGGGCCAACGTCCTGACTTTC. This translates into CASRRPRGLGANVLTF.

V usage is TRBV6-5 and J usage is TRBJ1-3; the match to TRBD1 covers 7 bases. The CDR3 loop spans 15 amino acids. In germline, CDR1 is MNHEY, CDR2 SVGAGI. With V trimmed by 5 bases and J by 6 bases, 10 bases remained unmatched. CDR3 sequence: CASSTWGGGENTIYF. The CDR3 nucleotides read TGTGCCAGCAGTACCTGGGGAGGGGGCGAAAACACCATATATTTT.

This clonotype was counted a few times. This CDR3 reads CASTLMGGAVDGYTF. DNA for the CDR3: TGTGCCAGCACCCTTATGGGGGGGGCAGTAGATGGCTACACCTTC. The rearrangement joins TRBV6-5 to TRBJ1-2; TRBD1 is a possible D gene (6 bases). CDR1 and CDR2 (germline): MNHEY, SVGAGI. Trimming stripped 7 bases from V and 6 bases from J, with 21 bases between. The CDR3 runs 15 residues.

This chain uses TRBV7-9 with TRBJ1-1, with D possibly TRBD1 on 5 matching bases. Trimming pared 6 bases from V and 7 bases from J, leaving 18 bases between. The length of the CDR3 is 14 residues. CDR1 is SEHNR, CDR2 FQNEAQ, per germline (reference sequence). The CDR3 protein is CASSQVRTNLEAFF. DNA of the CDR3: TGTGCCAGCAGTCAAGTGCGGACAAACCTTGAAGCTTTCTTT.

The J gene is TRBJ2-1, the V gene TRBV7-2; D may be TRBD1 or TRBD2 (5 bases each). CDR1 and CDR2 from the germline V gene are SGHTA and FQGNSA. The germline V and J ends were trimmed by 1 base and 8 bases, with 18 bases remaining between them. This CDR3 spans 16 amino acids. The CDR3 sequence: CASSLVGAGLRDEQFF. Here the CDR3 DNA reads TGTGCCAGCAGCTTAGTTGGGGCAGGGTTGCGGGATGAGCAGTTCTTC.

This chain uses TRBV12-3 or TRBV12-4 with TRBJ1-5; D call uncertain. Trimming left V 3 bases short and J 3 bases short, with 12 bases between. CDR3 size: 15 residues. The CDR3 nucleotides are TGTGCCAGCAGTTTTACAGCTCCCCACAATCAGCCCCAGCATTTT. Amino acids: CASSFTAPHNQPQHF.

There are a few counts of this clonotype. As DNA, the CDR3 is TGTGCCAGCAGCGTAGGGTTTGGCTCCTACAATGAGCAGTTCTTC. Residues: CASSVGFGSYNEQFF. The chain recombines TRBV9 with TRBJ2-1; D is unclear. This CDR3 comprises 15 residues. Germline CDR1 and CDR2: SGDLS and YYNGEE. V was pared by 0 bases and J by 0 bases, with 7 bases between.

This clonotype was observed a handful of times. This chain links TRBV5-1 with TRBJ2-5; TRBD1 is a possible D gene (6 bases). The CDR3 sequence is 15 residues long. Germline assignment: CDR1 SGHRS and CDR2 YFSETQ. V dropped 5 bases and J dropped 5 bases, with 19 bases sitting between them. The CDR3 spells CASRLSYRVEETQYF. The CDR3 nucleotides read TGCGCCAGCAGATTGAGCTACAGGGTGGAGGAGACCCAGTACTTC.

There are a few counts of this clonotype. In nucleotides, the CDR3 is TGTGCCAGCAGCCCTAAGGGTCCGATCCTCTTCTATGGCTACACCTTC. Its translation is CASSPKGPILFYGYTF. This chain connects TRBV7-8 to TRBJ1-2, with unresolved D. Germline values: CDR1 SGHVS, CDR2 FQNEAQ. CDR3 size: 16 residues. V lost 5 bases and J lost 4, with 20 bases in between.

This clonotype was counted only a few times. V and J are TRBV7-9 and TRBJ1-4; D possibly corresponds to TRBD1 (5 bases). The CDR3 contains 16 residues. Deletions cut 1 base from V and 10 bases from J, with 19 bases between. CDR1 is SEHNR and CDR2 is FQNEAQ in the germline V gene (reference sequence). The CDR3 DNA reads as TGTGCCAGCAGCTTAGGGAGTGGTGCGGCACAGGTAAAACTGTTTTTT. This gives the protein CASSLGSGAAQVKLFF.

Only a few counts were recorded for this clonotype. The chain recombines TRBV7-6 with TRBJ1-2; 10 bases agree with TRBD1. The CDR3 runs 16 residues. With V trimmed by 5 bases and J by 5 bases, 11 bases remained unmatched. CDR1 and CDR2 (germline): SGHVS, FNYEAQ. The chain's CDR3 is CASSKDPGQGRYGYTF. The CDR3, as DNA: TGTGCCAGCAGCAAAGATCCGGGACAGGGGCGATATGGCTACACCTTC.

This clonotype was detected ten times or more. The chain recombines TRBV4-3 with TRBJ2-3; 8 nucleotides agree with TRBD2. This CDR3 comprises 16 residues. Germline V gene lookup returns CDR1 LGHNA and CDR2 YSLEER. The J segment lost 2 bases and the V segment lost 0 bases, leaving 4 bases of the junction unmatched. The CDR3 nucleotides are TGCGCCAGCAGCCAAGAGCTAGCGGGCTACACAGATACGCAGTATTTT. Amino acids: CASSQELAGYTDTQYF.

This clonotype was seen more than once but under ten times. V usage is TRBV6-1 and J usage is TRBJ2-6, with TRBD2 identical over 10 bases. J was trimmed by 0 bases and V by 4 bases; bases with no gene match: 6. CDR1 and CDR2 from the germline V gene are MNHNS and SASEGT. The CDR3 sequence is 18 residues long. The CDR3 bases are TGTGCCAGCAGTGTGCGACTAGCGGGCAACTCTGGGGCCAACGTCCTGACTTTC. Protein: CASSVRLAGNSGANVLTF.